This T cell receptor (beta chain) was retrieved from a study of T cells in Graves' hyperthyroidism and ophthalmopathy. Duration under 3 months, a NOSPECS grade of at least 4, and a Clinical Activity Score of at least 3 characterized the ophthalmopathy patients. The study left out patients who had uncontrolled infection, other autoimmune disease, pregnancy or lactation. In making diagnoses, clinical symptoms, serum thyroxine and TRAb, thyroid ultrasound and orbital computed tomography were all used. A note on this clonotype: Its antigen is not identified.

Germline CDR1 ENHRY, CDR2 SYGVKD. The CDR3 sequence is 8 residues long. V lost 0 bases and J lost 15, with 0 bases in between. TCR beta CDR3 sequences were amplified from RNA transcripts. In the first-round RT-PCR of the TCR CDR3, the HTBI primer set was used. TCRdb independently ran MiXCR on the multiplex PCR reads; one entry per CDR3 protein. This sample carries about 52,000 distinct CDR3 sequences, about half of them seen once, and the ten largest clones take roughly 9.7%. Study conclusions and caveats: Ophthalmopathy was model-predicted a median roughly six months pre-onset.

The receptor's source is a woman aged 45-59 years with Graves' ophthalmopathy. V gene TRBV10-3 combines with J gene TRBJ2-1; unclear D gene. The material sequenced was blood. The CDR3 sequence is CAISESFF. The CDR3 nucleotides are TGTGCCATCAGTGAGTCGTTCTTC.